This TCR beta chain came from a study of cytomegalovirus exposure and HLA in healthy donors. Study summary: Around 86 million unique TCRs, all from HLA-typed donors, were included in an early release of the data.

Those who donated were healthy bone marrow donors. Regarding the study as a whole: The study flagged some 170 TCR beta chains as cytomegalovirus-associated. Later analysis associated a missense DCLRE1C variant with TCR beta V- and J-gene trimming.

This clone was seen only a few times. What it binds is not known. Primers: 60 Vbeta forward and 13 Jbeta reverse. Method: immunoSEQ multiplex PCR; TCRdb's copy keeps in-frame clones and lacks some. Here the sample spans over 150,000 clones, 60% to 80% being singletons. This receptor was obtained from a man aged 25-45 years in good health and CMV-seropositive. Sequenced input: PBMCs.

This chain's CDR3 is CASSESAELTGELFF. CDR3 nucleotide sequence: TGCGCCAGCAGTGAGTCGGCGGAGCTCACCGGGGAGCTGTTTTTT. The gene calls are TRBV10-2 and TRBJ2-2; no clear D gene. The CDR3 is 15 amino acids. V lost 0 bases to trimming and J lost 4 bases, with 9 bases between them. The germline V gene encodes CDR1 WSHSY and CDR2 SAAADI.